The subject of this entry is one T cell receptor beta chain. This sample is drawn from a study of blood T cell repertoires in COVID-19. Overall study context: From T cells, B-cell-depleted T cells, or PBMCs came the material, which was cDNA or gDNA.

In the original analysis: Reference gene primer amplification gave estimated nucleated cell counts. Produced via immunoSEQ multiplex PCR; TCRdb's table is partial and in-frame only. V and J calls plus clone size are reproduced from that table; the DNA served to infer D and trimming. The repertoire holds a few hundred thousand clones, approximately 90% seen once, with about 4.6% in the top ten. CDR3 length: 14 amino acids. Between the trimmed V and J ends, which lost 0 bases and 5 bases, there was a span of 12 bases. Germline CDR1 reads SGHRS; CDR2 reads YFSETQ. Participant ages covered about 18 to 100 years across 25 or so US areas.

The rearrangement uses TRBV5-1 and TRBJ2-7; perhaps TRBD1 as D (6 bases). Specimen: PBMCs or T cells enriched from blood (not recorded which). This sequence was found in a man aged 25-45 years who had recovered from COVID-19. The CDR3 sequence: CASSLGPGVDEQYF. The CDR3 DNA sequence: TGCGCCAGCAGCTTGGGGCCAGGGGTTGACGAGCAGTACTTC.